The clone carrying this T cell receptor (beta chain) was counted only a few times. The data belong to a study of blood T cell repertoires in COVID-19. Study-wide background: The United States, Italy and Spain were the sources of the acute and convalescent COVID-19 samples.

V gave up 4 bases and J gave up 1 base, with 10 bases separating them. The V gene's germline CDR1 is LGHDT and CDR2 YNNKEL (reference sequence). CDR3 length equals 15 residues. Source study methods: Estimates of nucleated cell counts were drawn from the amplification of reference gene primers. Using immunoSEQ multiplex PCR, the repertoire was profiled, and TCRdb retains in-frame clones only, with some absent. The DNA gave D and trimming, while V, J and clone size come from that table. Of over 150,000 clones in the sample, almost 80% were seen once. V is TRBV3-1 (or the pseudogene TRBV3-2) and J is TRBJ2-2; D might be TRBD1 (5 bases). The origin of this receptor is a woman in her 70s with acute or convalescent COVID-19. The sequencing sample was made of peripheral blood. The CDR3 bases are TGTGCCAGCAGCCTGGACAAGGGGAACACCGGGGAGCTGTTTTTT. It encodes CASSLDKGNTGELFF.